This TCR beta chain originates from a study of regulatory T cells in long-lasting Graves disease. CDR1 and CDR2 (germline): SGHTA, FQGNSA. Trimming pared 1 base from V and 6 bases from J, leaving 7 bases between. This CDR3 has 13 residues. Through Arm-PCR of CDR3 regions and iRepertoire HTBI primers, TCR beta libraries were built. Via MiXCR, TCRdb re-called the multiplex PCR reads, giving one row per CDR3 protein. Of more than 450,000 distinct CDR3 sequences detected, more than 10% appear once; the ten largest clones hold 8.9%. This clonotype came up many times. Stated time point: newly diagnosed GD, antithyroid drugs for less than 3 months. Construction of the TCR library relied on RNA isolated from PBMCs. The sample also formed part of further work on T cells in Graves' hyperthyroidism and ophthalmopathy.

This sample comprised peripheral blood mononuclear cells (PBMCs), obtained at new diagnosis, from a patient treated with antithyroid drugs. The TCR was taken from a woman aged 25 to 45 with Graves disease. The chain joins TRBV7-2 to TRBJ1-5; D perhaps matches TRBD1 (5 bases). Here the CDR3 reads CASSLGGGQPQHF. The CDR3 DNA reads TGTGCCAGCAGCTTAGGGGGCGGTCAGCCCCAGCATTTT.